The 2 T cell receptor beta chains presented below share a single source sample, sequenced in a study of neurological immune-mediated disorders. TCRdb independently ran MiXCR on the 5' RACE reads; one entry per CDR3 protein. The data show tens of thousands of distinct CDR3 sequences, around 3.6% seen once. Sequenced material: PBMCs. Every receptor here comes from a woman aged 25 to 45 with multiple sclerosis.

The table lists this clonotype with a few counts. V is TRBV19 and J is TRBJ2-3; D is uncertain. The V gene lost 6 bases and the J gene lost 4 bases, with 11 bases spanning the gap. Germline V gives CDR1 LNHDA, CDR2 SQIVND (reference sequence). The CDR3 has 13 amino acids. The DNA of the CDR3 is TGTGCCAGTAGGGCAAGGGCGGCAGATACGCAGTATTTT. Encoded protein: CASRARAADTQYF.

In this sample, this clonotype turned up many times. V gene TRBV20-1 combines with J gene TRBJ1-3; D is perhaps TRBD1 (5 bases). There are 13 residues in the CDR3. The germline V gene has CDR1 DFQATT and CDR2 SNEGSKA (reference sequence). CDR3 protein: CRPMGVCGNTIYF. The CDR3 region has the DNA TGCAGACCCATGGGGGTTTGTGGAAACACCATATATTTT.